These 15 T cell receptor beta chains came from one sample sequenced in a study of human CD8 memory T cell subsets. UMI-labeled 5' RACE produced the TCR beta libraries. TCRdb reprocessed the 5' RACE reads and keeps a single row for each CDR3 protein, giving no DNA. Its clone listing holds roughly 9,800 distinct CDR3 sequences. Sequencing input: CD8+ stem-like memory T cells (TSCM and TCM) sorted from PBMCs. The subset denotes: stem-like memory CD8 T cells (TSTEM), CCR7+ PD-1- TIGIT-. The source is a human donor in good health.

The gene calls are TRBV13 and TRBJ2-1; TCRdb names TRBD1, which stays unverified in the absence of DNA. The CDR3 length is 15 residues. Germline V lookup: CDR1 PRHDT, CDR2 FYEKMQ (reference sequence). The CDR3 protein is CASSSAGTGHNEQFF.

Its frequency marks this clonotype as medium-sized. The chain recombines TRBV28 with TRBJ2-3; the D gene TCRdb calls, TRBD1, cannot be checked with no DNA. Germline lookup yields CDR1 MDHEN and CDR2 SYDVKM. The CDR3 is 15 residues long. The CDR3 loop reads CASIRQGARTDTQYF. Using reference TRBV28 and TRBJ2-3 for the parts outside the CDR3, the full variable domain is DVKVTQSSRYLVKRTGEKVFLECVQDMDHENMFWYRQDPGLGLRLIYFSYDVKMKEKGDIPEGYSVSREKKERFSLILESASTNQTSMYLCASIRQGARTDTQYFGPGTRLTVL.

V is TRBV6-5 and J is TRBJ1-5; as DNA is missing, the TRBD1 call by TCRdb cannot be tested. The CDR3 is 15 amino acids. Germline V gene data show CDR1 as MNHEY and CDR2 as SVGAGI. The CDR3 sequence: CASSLTGNSGQPQHF.

Its frequency marks this clonotype as medium-sized. The V and J genes are TRBV19 and TRBJ1-1; TCRdb selects TRBD1, and the lack of DNA leaves this call unchecked. The CDR3 is made up of 14 amino acids. Germline V gives CDR1 LNHDA, CDR2 SQIVND (reference sequence). This chain's CDR3 is CASSVTGVWTEAFF.

The V gene is TRBV7-9, the J gene TRBJ1-4. Per the germline V gene, CDR1 is SEHNR and CDR2 is FQNEAQ (reference sequence). This CDR3 comprises 13 residues. This CDR3 is CASSLREAEKLFF.

This CDR3 reads CASSQDWPNYAEETQYF. The rearrangement links TRBV4-1 to TRBJ2-5. The CDR3 spans 17 residues. Germline loops: CDR1 MGHRA, CDR2 YSYEKL.

The genes are TRBV12-3 or TRBV12-4 and TRBJ2-1. The CDR3 sequence is 12 residues long. CDR3 region: CASSFAVHEQFF.

The V gene is TRBV9, the J gene TRBJ1-1; TCRdb's assignment of TRBD1 cannot be checked, as there is no DNA. CDR3 length equals 12 residues. Germline V gives CDR1 SGDLS, CDR2 YYNGEE. CDR3 loop: CASSDGTAEAFF.

The chain is built from TRBV4-3 and TRBJ2-2; TCRdb gives TRBD1 as the D gene, but with no DNA this cannot be confirmed. The CDR3 sequence is 18 residues long. Per the germline V gene, CDR1 is LGHNA and CDR2 is YSLEER. The CDR3 region is CASSQEWTGQGWPGELFF.

The chain combines TRBV20-1 with TRBJ2-7; TCRdb calls TRBD1, which cannot be checked without DNA. CDR3 length: 14 residues. CDR1 DFQATT and CDR2 SNEGSKA come from the germline V gene (reference sequence). CDR3 sequence reads: CSAHTDRIPYEQYF.

J is TRBJ2-7 and V is TRBV5-5. CDR3 size: 14 residues. The V gene's germline CDR1 is SGHKS and CDR2 YYEKEE (reference sequence). CDR3 residues: CASSLSAGAYEQYF.

The J gene is TRBJ2-1, the V gene TRBV6-6; TCRdb designates TRBD2, a call that cannot be tested without DNA. Germline assignment: CDR1 MNHNY and CDR2 SVGAGI (reference sequence). The CDR3 sequence is 15 residues long. CDR3 region: CASSPSAGGKNEQFF.

V and J are TRBV24-1 and TRBJ2-5; the D call from TCRdb, TRBD1, cannot be confirmed without DNA. The length of the CDR3 is 14 residues. CDR1 and CDR2 from the germline V gene are KGHDR and SFDVKD. The CDR3 here is CATSERTGRGTQYF.

Its frequency marks this clonotype as medium-sized. This chain links TRBV21-1 with TRBJ2-5. TRBV21-1 is deemed a pseudogene. This CDR3 contains 14 residues. The CDR3: CASSRPGPEETQYF.

The rearrangement joins TRBV20-1 to TRBJ2-1; the D call from TCRdb, TRBD1, cannot be confirmed without DNA. In germline, CDR1 is DFQATT, CDR2 SNEGSKA (reference sequence). This CDR3 spans 16 amino acids. The CDR3 sequence is CSARDRQGSSYNEQFF.